The 10 T cell receptor beta chains below were found in one sample sequenced in a study of monozygotic twins with inflammatory bowel disease. One entry per CDR3 protein, without DNA, is what TCRdb gives after re-calling the 5' RACE reads. The specimen's table records approximately 120,000 distinct CDR3 sequences. The material sequenced was blood. The receptors were gathered from a human donor with ulcerative colitis or Crohn's disease, or a healthy co-twin of an affected twin (not recorded which).

The gene calls are TRBV5-1 and TRBJ1-1; with no DNA, the TCRdb D assignment of TRBD1 cannot be verified. Germline V gene lookup returns CDR1 SGHRS and CDR2 YFSETQ. The CDR3 has 15 residues. This chain's CDR3 is CASSSLRAGSTEAFF.

The genes are TRBV20-1 and TRBJ2-3. This CDR3 region has 13 residues. The germline CDR1 and CDR2 sequences are DFQATT and SNEGSKA (reference sequence). CDR3 sequence reads: CSARAANTDTQYF.

V and J are TRBV7-2 and TRBJ1-3; TCRdb returns TRBD1, unconfirmable since there is no DNA. Germline V CDR1 and CDR2: SGHTA, FQGNSA. The CDR3 is 16 amino acids. CDR3 sequence reads: CASSFQGRYSGNTIYF.

This CDR3 is CASSLDHNTEAFF. This rearrangement joins TRBV7-2 to TRBJ1-1. CDR1 and CDR2 (germline): SGHTA, FQGNSA. This CDR3 is built from 13 residues.

The J gene is TRBJ2-2, the V gene TRBV7-8; TCRdb picks TRBD1, but there is no DNA to check that call. The CDR3 runs 13 residues. In germline, CDR1 is SGHVS, CDR2 FQNEAQ. CDR3 sequence: CASSLEGNGELFF.

The chain links TRBV5-1 to TRBJ1-1. The CDR3 length is 14 residues. CDR1 SGHRS and CDR2 YFSETQ come from the germline V gene. Here the CDR3 reads CASSLVSGEDEAFF.

The chain couples TRBV18 to TRBJ2-5; TCRdb's assignment of TRBD2 cannot be checked, as there is no DNA. From germline, CDR1 is KGHSH and CDR2 LQKENI. The CDR3 totals 16 residues. The CDR3 here is CASSPPGLAGKETQYF. Based on the CDR3 plus reference TRBV18 and TRBJ2-5, the full variable domain is NAGVMQNPRHLVRRRGQEARLRCSPMKGHSHVYWYRQLPEEGLKFMVYLQKENIIDESGMPKERFSAEFPKEGPSILRIQQVVRGDSAAYFCASSPPGLAGKETQYFGPGTRLLVL.

The V call is TRBV11-1, the J call TRBJ1-4; the TCRdb D gene call, TRBD1, has no DNA to confirm it. Germline V lookup: CDR1 SGHAT, CDR2 FQDESV (reference sequence). This CDR3 has 13 residues. CDR3 sequence: CASSLGQAEKLFF.

This chain joins TRBV7-2 and TRBJ1-5; TCRdb reports TRBD1, a call that lacks DNA to check it against. The CDR3 has 15 amino acids. Looked up from germline, CDR1 is SGHTA and CDR2 is FQGNSA. CDR3 sequence reads: CASSLGRGGNQPQHF.

The CDR3 protein is CASRVGTLGGGLSQPQHF. The V call is TRBV12-2, the J call TRBJ1-5; absent DNA, TCRdb's TRBD1 call cannot be checked. TRBV12-2 is a known pseudogene. The CDR3 loop spans 18 amino acids.